This T cell receptor (beta chain) is drawn from a study of T and B cells in COVID-19 patients. From blood, about 250-500 ng of genomic DNA served as TRB template. Multiplex PCR with BIOMED2 TRB-A/B primer pools amplified TRB rearrangements. TCRdb called the multiplex PCR reads again in MiXCR, with one record for every CDR3 protein. Here the sample spans roughly 15,000 distinct CDR3 sequences, under 30% being singletons. This CDR3 is built from 14 residues. Trimming stripped 7 bases from V and 2 bases from J, with 13 bases between. Germline loops: CDR1 MNHEY, CDR2 SVGEGT. This clonotype was detected a few times.

The chain joins TRBV6-2 or TRBV6-3 to TRBJ2-3; D possibly matches TRBD1 or TRBD2 (6 bases each). This TCR was recovered from a human donor who had recovered from COVID-19. Sequenced sample: blood. The CDR3 reads CASKYREVTDTQYF. The CDR3 region has the DNA TGTGCCAGCAAGTACAGGGAGGTCACAGATACGCAGTATTTT.